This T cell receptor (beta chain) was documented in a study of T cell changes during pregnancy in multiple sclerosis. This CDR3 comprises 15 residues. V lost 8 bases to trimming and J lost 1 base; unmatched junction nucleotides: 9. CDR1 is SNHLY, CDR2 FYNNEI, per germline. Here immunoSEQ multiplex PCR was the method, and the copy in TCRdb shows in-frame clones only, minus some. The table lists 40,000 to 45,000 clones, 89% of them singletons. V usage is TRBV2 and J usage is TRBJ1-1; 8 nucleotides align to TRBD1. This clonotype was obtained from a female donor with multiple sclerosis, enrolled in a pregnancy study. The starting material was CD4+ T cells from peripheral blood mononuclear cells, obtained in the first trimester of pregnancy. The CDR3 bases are TGTGCCAGCCGAAGACAGGGGCGGGGGAACACTGAAGCTTTCTTT. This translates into CASRRQGRGNTEAFF. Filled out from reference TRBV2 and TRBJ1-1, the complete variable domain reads EPEVTQTPSHQVTQMGQEVILRCVPISNHLYFYWYRQILGQKVEFLVSFYNNEISEKSEIFDDQFSVERPDGSNFTLKIRSTKLEDSAMYFCASRRQGRGNTEAFFGQGTRLTVV.